The 31 T cell receptor beta chains reported below all come from one sample, sequenced in a study of shared clonotypes between healthy human individuals. Profiling relied on immunoSEQ multiplex PCR, and the TCRdb table lists in-frame clones only, not all of them. The profile covers fewer than 850,000 clones, with roughly 70% appearing a single time and approximately 2% taken by the ten largest. Material: memory CD4+ T cells sorted from blood. Subset given: CD45RA-negative fraction. The receptors stem from a woman in her twenties or thirties in good health.

The chain carries TRBV27 and TRBJ2-7, with a tentative D call TRBD1 (6 bases). V was shortened by 1 base and J by 2 bases, with 12 bases between the two germline ends. In germline, CDR1 is MNHEY, CDR2 SMNVEV (reference sequence). The CDR3 covers 15 residues. The CDR3 region is CASSLYLGATYEQYF. CDR3 DNA sequence: TGTGCCAGCAGTTTATACCTGGGGGCGACCTACGAGCAGTACTTC.

Remarks on this clone: Other DNA sequences of this sample code for an identical CDR3. J is TRBJ2-1 and V is TRBV2, with 13 nucleotides matching TRBD2. V shed 6 bases and J 6 bases; nucleotides not matched to a gene: 5. The CDR3 totals 15 residues. Looked up from germline, CDR1 is SNHLY and CDR2 is FYNNEI. The CDR3 nucleotides are TGTGCCAGCAGCTCACTAGCGGGAGGGCCCAATGAGCAGTTCTTC. Protein sequence: CASSSLAGGPNEQFF.

The chain combines TRBV6-1 with TRBJ1-3; D remains unclear. The CDR3 covers 15 residues. V was trimmed by 7 bases and J by 0 bases, leaving 13 bases between them. Germline CDR1 MNHNS, CDR2 SASEGT. The CDR3 DNA follows: TGTGCCAGCATTGATCGGCGGATCTCTGGAAACACCATATATTTT. It is translated as CASIDRRISGNTIYF.

This chain uses TRBV5-4 with TRBJ2-5, with D perhaps matching TRBD1 or TRBD2 (5 bases each). This CDR3 contains 16 residues. The germline CDR1 and CDR2 sequences are SGHNT and YYREEE (reference sequence). V was shortened by 4 bases and J by 2 bases, with 18 bases between the two germline ends. In DNA form, the CDR3 reads TGTGCCAGCAGCCGGGCCGGGACGGAGAGACAAGAGACCCAGTACTTC. Residues: CASSRAGTERQETQYF.

A few counts support this clone. The same CDR3 is also encoded by other DNA sequences in this sample. The V gene is TRBV5-1, the J gene TRBJ2-1; TRBD2 matches at 13 bases. The length of the CDR3 is 14 residues. Germline CDR1 and CDR2: SGHRS and YFSETQ. With V trimmed by 4 bases and J by 10 bases, 5 bases remained unmatched. The DNA of the CDR3 is TGCGCCAGCAGCCCGGGGACTAGCGGGACAGAGCAGTTCTTC. This sequence encodes CASSPGTSGTEQFF.

The chain has TRBV5-4 and TRBJ2-7; D might be TRBD1 (5 bases). Germline CDR1 is SGHNT and CDR2 is YYREEE (reference sequence). The V end was cut by 1 base, the J end by 6 bases, with 17 bases between. CDR3 length equals 15 residues. The CDR3 spells CASSLSLGRVAEQYF. The CDR3 DNA is TGTGCCAGCAGCTTGTCCCTCGGCAGGGTGGCCGAGCAGTACTTC.

J is TRBJ2-3 and V is TRBV28; 9 bases match TRBD2. The CDR3 loop spans 14 amino acids. The germline V gene encodes CDR1 MDHEN and CDR2 SYDVKM. V trimming: 2 bases; J trimming: 6 bases; junction bases outside the gene matches: 3. The CDR3 nucleotides read TGTGCCAGCAGTTTAAAAGCGGGAGGTGATACGCAGTATTTT. Protein product: CASSLKAGGDTQYF.

V and J are TRBV29-1 and TRBJ2-1; D unresolved. The CDR3 consists of 12 residues. CDR1 is SQVTM and CDR2 is ANQGSEA in the germline V gene. V lost 1 base to trimming and J lost 6 bases, with 7 bases between them. DNA for the CDR3: TGCAGCGTTGAAGCGCAGATCAATGAGCAGTTCTTC. Translating gives CSVEAQINEQFF.

The V gene is TRBV6-1, the J gene TRBJ1-5; 8 nucleotides line up with TRBD1. V dropped 4 bases and J dropped 2; count of bases not matched to a gene: 7. The CDR3 length is 16 residues. Germline lookup yields CDR1 MNHNS and CDR2 SASEGT. The CDR3 DNA reads TGTGCCAGCAGTGGCCGAGACAGGGGCCGCAATCAGCCCCAGCATTTT. Translated: CASSGRDRGRNQPQHF.

The chain joins TRBV6-1 to TRBJ2-5, with TRBD1 identical over 9 bases. This CDR3 is 14 amino acids long. Looked up from germline, CDR1 is MNHNS and CDR2 is SASEGT. Trimming at V came to 6 bases and at J to 5 bases, leaving 7 bases not matched to a gene. The CDR3 protein is CASSLNRGLETQYF. The CDR3 DNA is TGTGCCAGCAGCCTAAACAGGGGGCTGGAGACCCAGTACTTC.

This clone was detected once. This chain joins TRBV11-3 and TRBJ2-3; D is perhaps TRBD2 (5 bases). Germline CDR1 and CDR2: SGHNT and YENEEA. The V end lost 5 bases, the J end lost 4 bases, and 13 bases lay between the germline ends. CDR3 length: 14 amino acids. The CDR3 DNA reads as TGTGCCAGCAGCCCCTACACGGAGGCAGATACGCAGTATTTT. It codes for CASSPYTEADTQYF.

The chain uses TRBV6-5 and TRBJ1-5, with 8 bases matching TRBD1. CDR3 length: 13 residues. V lost 6 bases, J lost 3 bases, and 1 base stayed unmatched. Germline CDR1 MNHEY, CDR2 SVGAGI. The DNA of the CDR3 is TGTGCCAGCAGGGGACAGGCCAATCAGCCCCAGCATTTT. As protein: CASRGQANQPQHF.

This sequence joins TRBV27 and TRBJ1-1, with D possibly matching TRBD1 (6 bases). The germline gives CDR1 MNHEY, CDR2 SMNVEV (reference sequence). The length of the CDR3 is 16 residues. V was shortened by 3 bases and J by 1 base, with 15 bases between the two germline ends. Here the CDR3 reads CASSLFGQWKNTEAFF. In DNA, the CDR3 is TGTGCCAGCAGTTTGTTCGGACAGTGGAAGAACACTGAAGCTTTCTTT.

The V gene is TRBV5-1, the J gene TRBJ2-5; possibly TRBD1 for D (6 bases). The germline V and J ends were trimmed by 3 bases and 0 bases, with 9 bases remaining between them. This CDR3 region has 14 residues. The germline V gene has CDR1 SGHRS and CDR2 YFSETQ. CDR3 nucleotide sequence: TGCGCCAGCAGCTCAGGACAGCACCAAGAGACCCAGTACTTC. The encoded protein is CASSSGQHQETQYF.

J is TRBJ2-3 and V is TRBV6-1; D is possibly TRBD2 (5 bases). Germline assignment: CDR1 MNHNS and CDR2 SASEGT. This CDR3 is 14 amino acids long. Trimming removed 6 bases from V and 0 bases from J, with 10 bases in between. CDR3: CASRRDLSTDTQYF. CDR3 in DNA: TGTGCCAGCAGGAGGGATCTGAGCACAGATACGCAGTATTTT.

The chain has TRBV11-2 and TRBJ2-2, with 8 bases identical to TRBD1. The junction had 7 bases not matched to a gene; V was cut back by 5 bases and J by 5 bases. The CDR3 is 15 residues long. From germline, CDR1 is SGHAT and CDR2 FQNNGV. The CDR3 nucleotides read TGTGCCAGCAGCCCCCGGACAGGGTGGACCGGGGAGCTGTTTTTT. Translated, it gives CASSPRTGWTGELFF. The entire variable domain, with the rest obtained from reference TRBV11-2 and TRBJ2-2, is as follows: EAGVAQSPRYKIIEKRQSVAFWCNPISGHATLYWYQQILGQGPKLLIQFQNNGVVDDSQLPKDRFSAERLKGVDSTLKIQPAKLEDSAVYLCASSPRTGWTGELFFGEGSRLTVL.

The chain is built from TRBV19 and TRBJ1-1, with a tentative D call TRBD1 (6 bases). Trimming left V 3 bases short and J 3 bases short, with 17 bases between. The CDR3 is 16 amino acids. The V gene's germline CDR1 is LNHDA and CDR2 SQIVND (reference sequence). As DNA, the CDR3 is TGTGCCAGTAGTATCCTAGTCGGCAGGGGCGACACTGAAGCTTTCTTT. Its protein is CASSILVGRGDTEAFF. Variable domain in full (rest from reference TRBV19 and TRBJ1-1): DGGITQSPKYLFRKEGQNVTLSCEQNLNHDAMYWYRQDPGQGLRLIYYSQIVNDFQKGDIAEGYSVSREKKESFPLTVTSAQKNPTAFYLCASSILVGRGDTEAFFGQGTRLTVV.

V is TRBV5-1 and J is TRBJ2-3; tentatively, D is TRBD1 (5 bases). CDR1 SGHRS and CDR2 YFSETQ come from the germline V gene. This CDR3 contains 14 residues. V gave up 0 bases and J gave up 4 bases, with 9 bases separating them. The CDR3 DNA is TGCGCCAGCAGCTTGGGACAGAGAGCAGATACGCAGTATTTT. This gives the protein CASSLGQRADTQYF.

This sequence joins TRBV28 and TRBJ1-4; 9 nucleotides agree with TRBD1. Germline CDR1 and CDR2: MDHEN and SYDVKM. The CDR3 spans 13 residues. J was trimmed by 8 bases and V by 5 bases; bases with no gene match: 3. CDR3: CASSRTGAEKLFF. CDR3 coding DNA: TGTGCCAGCAGTAGGACAGGGGCAGAAAAACTGTTTTTT. Using reference TRBV28 and TRBJ1-4 for the parts outside the CDR3, the full variable domain is DVKVTQSSRYLVKRTGEKVFLECVQDMDHENMFWYRQDPGLGLRLIYFSYDVKMKEKGDIPEGYSVSREKKERFSLILESASTNQTSMYLCASSRTGAEKLFFGSGTQLSVL.

For the CDR3, the DNA is TGTGCCAGCAGTGGCGCTTTGAACACTGAAGCTTTCTTT. This encodes CASSGALNTEAFF. The V and J genes are TRBV6-5 and TRBJ1-1, with D unresolved. Germline loops: CDR1 MNHEY, CDR2 SVGAGI. This CDR3 region has 13 residues. Trimming removed 5 bases from V and 0 bases from J, with 7 bases in between.

This clone was found a few times. The genes are TRBV28 and TRBJ2-2; 13 bases are a match to TRBD2. V shed 5 bases, J shed 5 bases, and the junction held 5 bases outside the gene matches. Germline CDR1 and CDR2: MDHEN and SYDVKM. CDR3 length equals 16 residues. The CDR3 sequence: CASSLTTSGGTGELFF. CDR3 bases: TGTGCCAGCAGTCTCACGACTAGCGGGGGGACCGGGGAGCTGTTTTTT.

The chain is built from TRBV5-1 and TRBJ2-3; 10 bases agree with TRBD2. Germline loops: CDR1 SGHRS, CDR2 YFSETQ. The CDR3 runs to 16 residues. Losses at the gene ends were 2 bases for V and 0 bases for J; bases not matched to a gene: 3. The CDR3 sequence is CASSLTSGTSTDTQYF. The CDR3 coding sequence is TGCGCCAGCAGCTTAACTAGCGGGACCAGCACAGATACGCAGTATTTT. The whole variable domain, filled in from reference TRBV5-1 and TRBJ2-3, reads KAGVTQTPRYLIKTRGQQVTLSCSPISGHRSVSWYQQTPGQGLQFLFEYFSETQRNKGNFPGRFSGRQFSNSRSEMNVSTLELGDSALYLCASSLTSGTSTDTQYFGPGTRLTVL.

This sequence joins TRBV6-5 and TRBJ2-7; D is undetermined. The germline V gene encodes CDR1 MNHEY and CDR2 SVGAGI. Trimming removed 7 bases from V and 0 bases from J, with 16 bases in between. This CDR3 has 15 amino acids. In DNA, the CDR3 is TGTGCCAGCAACCCGGACCACGCCACCTCCTACGAGCAGTACTTC. Translation gives CASNPDHATSYEQYF.

V usage is TRBV28 and J usage is TRBJ1-2; a possible D gene is TRBD1 (5 bases). The V gene lost 7 bases and the J gene lost 5 bases, with 17 bases spanning the gap. The germline V gene has CDR1 MDHEN and CDR2 SYDVKM. The length of the CDR3 is 14 residues. The CDR3 nucleotides are TGTGCCAGCACCCTATCCGGGACGGAGTATGGCTACACCTTC. Translating it yields CASTLSGTEYGYTF.

The chain links TRBV7-6 to TRBJ1-1; no definite D call. V was pared by 1 base and J by 6 bases, with 6 bases between. The CDR3 spans 12 residues. Looked up from germline, CDR1 is SGHVS and CDR2 is FNYEAQ. The CDR3 coding sequence is TGTGCCAGCAGCTTAGATGGATCTGAAGCTTTCTTT. It translates to CASSLDGSEAFF. Full variable domain (missing parts from reference TRBV7-6 and TRBJ1-1): GAGVSQSPRYKVTKRGQDVALRCDPISGHVSLYWYRQALGQGPEFLTYFNYEAQQDKSGLPNDRFSAERPEGSISTLTIQRTEQRDSAMYRCASSLDGSEAFFGQGTRLTVV.

This chain connects TRBV19 to TRBJ1-4; D may be TRBD1 (5 bases). Germline values: CDR1 LNHDA, CDR2 SQIVND (reference sequence). Trimming pared 10 bases from V and 7 bases from J, leaving 16 bases between. The CDR3 is 13 residues long. In DNA form, the CDR3 reads TGTGCCACCCGGGACTTCGTCGGTGAAAAACTGTTTTTT. It yields the protein CATRDFVGEKLFF.

This clone has at least ten counts. V usage is TRBV5-1 and J usage is TRBJ2-1; maybe TRBD1 (5 bases). The length of the CDR3 is 14 residues. CDR1 and CDR2 (germline): SGHRS, YFSETQ. Trimming stripped 2 bases from V and 5 bases from J, with 11 bases between. This CDR3 reads CASSLGTGNNEQFF. CDR3 sequence (DNA): TGCGCCAGCAGCTTAGGAACAGGAAACAATGAGCAGTTCTTC.

This clone has a handful of counts. The V and J genes are TRBV6-6 and TRBJ2-7; no firm D call. The germline V gene encodes CDR1 MNHNY and CDR2 SVGAGI (reference sequence). V was clipped by 0 bases and J by 5 bases, with 8 bases between them. This CDR3 is 13 amino acids long. CDR3 nucleotide sequence: TGTGCCAGCAGTTACTCCCGACAACACGAGCAGTACTTC. Translated, it gives CASSYSRQHEQYF.

This chain connects TRBV28 to TRBJ1-5; D call uncertain. Per germline, CDR1 MDHEN and CDR2 SYDVKM. The CDR3 covers 17 residues. The V end lost 4 bases, the J end lost 0 bases, and 16 bases lay between the germline ends. For the CDR3, the DNA is TGTGCCAGCAGTTCCTCGACCGGATACTATAGCAATCAGCCCCAGCATTTT. Its protein is CASSSSTGYYSNQPQHF.

DNA of the CDR3: TGCGCCAGCAAATCCCCTTTGGGACAGGGGGATGAAAAACTGTTTTTT. Translation gives CASKSPLGQGDEKLFF. V is TRBV5-1 and J is TRBJ1-4; 11 nucleotides align to TRBD1. V lost 6 bases and J lost 6; bases outside the gene matches: 10. CDR3 length: 16 amino acids. CDR1 and CDR2 from the germline V gene are SGHRS and YFSETQ.

The CDR3 protein is CASSLDPRGSSYEQYF. The CDR3 DNA reads TGTGCCAGCAGCTTAGATCCCCGCGGGAGCTCCTACGAGCAGTACTTC. V usage is TRBV7-9 and J usage is TRBJ2-7; 7 nucleotides match TRBD2. The CDR3 loop spans 16 amino acids. The V and J ends lost 1 base and 0 bases, in that order; junction bases with no gene match: 6. Germline values: CDR1 SEHNR, CDR2 FQNEAQ (reference sequence).